The 10 T cell receptor beta chains below come from one sample, sequenced in a study of CD8 T cells in Susac syndrome. It was with random hexamers that roughly 0.5 to 1 ug RNA was reverse transcribed. TCRdb itself ran the immunoSEQ multiplex PCR reads through MiXCR, one entry per CDR3 protein. The repertoire holds approximately 200,000 distinct CDR3 sequences, with around 93% as singletons. Sequenced sample: CD4+ T cells from PBMCs. These receptors came from a human donor with multiple sclerosis.

This chain uses TRBV9 with TRBJ2-5; a possible D gene is TRBD2 (6 bases). From germline, CDR1 is SGDLS and CDR2 YYNGEE. With 0 bases removed from V and 5 bases from J, the gap between germline ends came to 14 bases. CDR3 length: 15 amino acids. CDR3 coding DNA: TGTGCCAGCAGCGTAGCTCCAGCGGGTAGGGAGACCCAGTACTTC. Its translation is CASSVAPAGRETQYF.

V is TRBV30 and J is TRBJ1-5; D gene ambiguous. Trimming cost V 0 bases and J 3 bases, with 9 bases left between them. There are 14 residues in the CDR3. Germline CDR1 and CDR2: GTSNPN and SVGIG (reference sequence). The CDR3 sequence is CAWSVAGDNQPQHF. DNA for the CDR3: TGTGCCTGGAGTGTTGCCGGGGACAATCAGCCCCAGCATTTT.

This sequence joins TRBV12-3 or TRBV12-4 and TRBJ2-3; D might be TRBD2 (5 bases). V lost 5 bases, J lost 4 bases, and 10 bases lay in between. The CDR3 consists of 13 residues. CDR3 region: CASSPRASDTQYF. Here the CDR3 DNA reads TGTGCCAGCAGTCCGCGGGCCTCAGATACGCAGTATTTT.

V gene TRBV7-8 combines with J gene TRBJ2-1; D not certain. CDR1 and CDR2 from the germline V gene are SGHVS and FQNEAQ. V was shortened by 5 bases and J by 7 bases, with 15 bases between the two germline ends. The CDR3 has 14 residues. CDR3 in amino acids: CASSPPTRGNEQFF. Written as DNA, the CDR3 is TGTGCCAGCAGCCCCCCGACACGAGGAAATGAGCAGTTCTTC.

The rearrangement uses TRBV6-5 and TRBJ2-3; 7 nucleotides align to TRBD1. The germline gives CDR1 MNHEY, CDR2 SVGAGI. CDR3 length: 14 amino acids. V lost 2 bases, J lost 5 bases, and 4 bases stayed unmatched. The CDR3 DNA reads as TGTGCCAGCAGTTACAGGGGGCGAGGAGATACGCAGTATTTT. Translation: CASSYRGRGDTQYF.

This chain uses TRBV12-5 with TRBJ2-3; weak D call: TRBD1 (6 bases). V lost 9 bases to trimming and J lost 4 bases, with 14 bases between them. The CDR3 is made up of 13 amino acids. Germline V gene data show CDR1 as LGHNT and CDR2 as FRNRAP. The chain's CDR3 is CASTQGRADTQYF. The DNA of the CDR3 is TGTGCTAGCACCCAGGGGCGAGCAGATACGCAGTATTTT.

V is TRBV24-1 and J is TRBJ2-1, with a tentative D call TRBD1 (5 bases). The CDR3 is made up of 14 amino acids. The V gene's germline CDR1 is KGHDR and CDR2 SFDVKD. V was pared by 0 bases and J by 7 bases, with 9 bases between. CDR3 in DNA: TGTGCCACCAGTGATTTGGGGAAGGGGAATGAGCAGTTCTTC. Translation: CATSDLGKGNEQFF.

This chain links TRBV9 with TRBJ1-5; no firm D call. The CDR3 length is 11 residues. CDR1 SGDLS and CDR2 YYNGEE come from the germline V gene. CDR3 in DNA: TGTGGCGAGCGCGACAATCAGCCCCAGCATTTT. Its protein is CGERDNQPQHF. Full variable domain (remainder filled in from reference TRBV9 and TRBJ1-5): DSGVTQTPKHLITATGQRVTLRCSPRSGDLSVYWYQQSLDQGLQFLIQYYNGEERAKGNILERFSAQQFPDLHSELNLSSLELGDSALYFCGERDNQPQHFGDGTRLSIL.

This clonotype was picked up one time. This sequence joins TRBV20-1 and TRBJ1-2, with D possibly matching TRBD1 (5 bases). The germline CDR1 and CDR2 sequences are DFQATT and SNEGSKA (reference sequence). CDR3 length: 11 amino acids. Trimming took 3 bases from V and 8 from J, leaving 10 bases between them. The CDR3 sequence: CSASGQYGYTF. The CDR3 nucleotides are TGCAGTGCTAGCGGACAATACGGCTACACCTTC.

V gene TRBV30 combines with J gene TRBJ1-1; D ambiguous. The CDR3 is 12 residues long. The germline gives CDR1 GTSNPN, CDR2 SVGIG (reference sequence). Trimming shortened V by 2 bases and J by 7 bases, and 11 bases separated the two germline ends. The CDR3 reads CAWSISKVEAFF. The CDR3 DNA sequence: TGTGCCTGGAGTATCAGCAAGGTTGAAGCTTTCTTT.